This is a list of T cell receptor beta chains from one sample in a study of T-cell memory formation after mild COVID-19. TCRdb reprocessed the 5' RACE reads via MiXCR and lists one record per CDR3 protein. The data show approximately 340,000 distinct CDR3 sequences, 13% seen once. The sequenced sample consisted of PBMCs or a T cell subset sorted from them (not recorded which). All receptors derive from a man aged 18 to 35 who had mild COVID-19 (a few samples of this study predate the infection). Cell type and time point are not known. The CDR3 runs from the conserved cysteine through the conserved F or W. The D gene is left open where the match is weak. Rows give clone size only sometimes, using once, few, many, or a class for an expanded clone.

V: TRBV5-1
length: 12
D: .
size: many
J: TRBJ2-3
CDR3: CASSPGSDTQYF
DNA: TGTGCCAGCAGCCCTGGTTCAGATACGCAGTATTTT

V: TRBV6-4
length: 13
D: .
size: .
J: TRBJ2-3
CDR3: CASSDQRTDTQYF
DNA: TGTGCCAGCAGTGACCAGCGGACAGATACGCAGTATTTT

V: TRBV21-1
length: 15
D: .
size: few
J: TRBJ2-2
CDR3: CASSKGKDRSGELFF
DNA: TGTGCCAGCAGCAAGGGAAAGGATCGATCCGGGGAGCTGTTTTTT

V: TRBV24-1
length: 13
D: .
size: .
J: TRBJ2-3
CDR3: CATSDSLARTQYF
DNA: TGTGCCACCAGTGATTCGTTAGCTCGTACGCAGTATTTT

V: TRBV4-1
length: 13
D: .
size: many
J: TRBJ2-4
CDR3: CASSLDDQNIQYF
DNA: TGCGCCAGCAGCCTCGACGACCAAAACATTCAGTACTTC

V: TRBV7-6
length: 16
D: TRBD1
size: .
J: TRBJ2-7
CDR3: CASSQIQGATSYEQYF
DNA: TGTGCCAGCAGCCAAATCCAGGGGGCGACTTCCTACGAGCAGTACTTC

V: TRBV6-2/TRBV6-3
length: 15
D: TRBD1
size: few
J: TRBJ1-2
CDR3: CASSRPDRARGGYTF
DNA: TGTGCCAGCAGCCGTCCGGACAGGGCCAGAGGTGGCTACACCTTC

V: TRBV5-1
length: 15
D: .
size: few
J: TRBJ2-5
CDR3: CASSVWRGDQETQYF
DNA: TGCGCCAGCAGCGTATGGAGGGGAGACCAAGAGACCCAGTACTTC

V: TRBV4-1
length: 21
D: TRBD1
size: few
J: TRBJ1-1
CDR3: CASSQVTRFFAGGVEHTEAFF
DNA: TGCGCCAGCAGCCAAGTAACCAGGTTTTTCGCAGGGGGGGTGGAACACACTGAAGCTTTCTTT

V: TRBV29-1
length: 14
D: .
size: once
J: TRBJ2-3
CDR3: CSVVASGITDTQYF
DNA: TGCAGCGTTGTAGCCTCGGGCATAACAGATACGCAGTATTTT

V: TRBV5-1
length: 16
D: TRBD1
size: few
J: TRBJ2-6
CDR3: CASSLDRSSGANVLTF
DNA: TGCGCCAGCAGTTTGGACAGGTCCTCTGGGGCCAACGTCCTGACTTTC

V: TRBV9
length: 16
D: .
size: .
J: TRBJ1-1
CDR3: CASSEDPGTGNTEAFF
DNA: TGTGCCAGCAGCGAGGATCCCGGGACGGGAAACACTGAAGCTTTCTTT

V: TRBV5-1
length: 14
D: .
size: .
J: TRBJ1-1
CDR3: CASSSGTQNTEAFF
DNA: TGCGCCAGCAGCTCGGGGACCCAGAACACTGAAGCTTTCTTT

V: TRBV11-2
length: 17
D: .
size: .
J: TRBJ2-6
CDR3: CASSLDPGESGANVLTF
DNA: TGTGCCAGCAGCTTAGATCCTGGGGAATCTGGGGCCAACGTCCTGACTTTC

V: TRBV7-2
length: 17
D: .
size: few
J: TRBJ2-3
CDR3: CASSLGGTSTGGDTQYF
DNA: TGTGCCAGCAGCTTAGGTGGGACTAGCACAGGGGGAGATACGCAGTATTTT

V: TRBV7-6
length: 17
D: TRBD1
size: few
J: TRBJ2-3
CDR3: CASSSNFITGVTDTQYF
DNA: TGTGCCAGCAGCTCTAACTTTATTACAGGGGTGACAGATACGCAGTATTTT

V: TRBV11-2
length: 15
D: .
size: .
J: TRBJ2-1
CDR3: CASSLDFGGAGEQFF
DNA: TGTGCCAGCAGCTTAGATTTTGGGGGTGCGGGTGAGCAGTTCTTC

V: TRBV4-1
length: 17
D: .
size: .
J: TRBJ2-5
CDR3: CASSQRDRFYLGETQYF
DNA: TGCGCCAGCAGCCAACGGGACCGATTTTACCTTGGGGAGACCCAGTACTTC

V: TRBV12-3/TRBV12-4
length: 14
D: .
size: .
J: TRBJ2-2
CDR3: CASSLSQNTGELFF
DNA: TGTGCCAGCAGTTTATCTCAGAACACCGGGGAGCTGTTTTTT

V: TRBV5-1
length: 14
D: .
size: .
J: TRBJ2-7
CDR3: CASSWGIDSYEQYF
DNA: TGCGCCAGCAGCTGGGGTATTGACTCCTACGAGCAGTACTTC